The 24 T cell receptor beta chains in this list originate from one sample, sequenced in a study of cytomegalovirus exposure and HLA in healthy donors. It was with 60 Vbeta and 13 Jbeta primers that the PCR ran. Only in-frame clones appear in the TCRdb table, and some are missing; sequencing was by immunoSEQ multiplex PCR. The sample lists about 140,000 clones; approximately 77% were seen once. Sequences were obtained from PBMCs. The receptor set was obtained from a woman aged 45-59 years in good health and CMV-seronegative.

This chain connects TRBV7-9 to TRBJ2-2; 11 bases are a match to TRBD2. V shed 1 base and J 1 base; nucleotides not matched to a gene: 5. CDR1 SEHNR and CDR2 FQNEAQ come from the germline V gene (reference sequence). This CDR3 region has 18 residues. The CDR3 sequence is CASSLERLAGGNTGELFF. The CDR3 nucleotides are TGTGCCAGCAGCTTAGAGCGTCTAGCGGGGGGGAACACCGGGGAGCTGTTTTTT. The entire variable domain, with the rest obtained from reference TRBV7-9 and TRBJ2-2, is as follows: DTGVSQNPRHKITKRGQNVTFRCDPISEHNRLYWYRQTLGQGPEFLTYFQNEAQLEKSRLLSDRFSAERPKGSFSTLEIQRTEQGDSAMYLCASSLERLAGGNTGELFFGEGSRLTVL.

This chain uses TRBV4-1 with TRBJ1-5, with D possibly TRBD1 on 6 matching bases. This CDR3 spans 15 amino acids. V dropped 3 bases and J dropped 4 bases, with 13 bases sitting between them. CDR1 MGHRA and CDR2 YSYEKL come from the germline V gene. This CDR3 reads CASSQEPTGNQPQHF. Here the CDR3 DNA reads TGCGCCAGCAGCCAGGAGCCCACAGGGAATCAGCCCCAGCATTTT.

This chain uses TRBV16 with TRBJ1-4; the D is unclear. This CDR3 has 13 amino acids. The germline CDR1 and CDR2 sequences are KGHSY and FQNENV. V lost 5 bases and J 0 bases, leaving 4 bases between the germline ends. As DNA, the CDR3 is TGTGCCAGCAGCGCGGCAACTAATGAAAAACTGTTTTTT. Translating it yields CASSAATNEKLFF. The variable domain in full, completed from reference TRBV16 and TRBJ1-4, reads GEEVAQTPKHLVRGEGQKAKLYCAPIKGHSYVFWYQQVLKNEFKFLISFQNENVFDETGMPKERFSAKCLPNSPCSLEIQATKLEDSAVYFCASSAATNEKLFFGSGTQLSVL.

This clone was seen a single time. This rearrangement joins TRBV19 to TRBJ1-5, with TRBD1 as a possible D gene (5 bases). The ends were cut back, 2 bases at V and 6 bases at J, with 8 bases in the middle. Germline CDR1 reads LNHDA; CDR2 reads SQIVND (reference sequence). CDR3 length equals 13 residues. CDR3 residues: CASSISGVQPQHF. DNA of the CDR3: TGTGCCAGTAGTATATCGGGGGTTCAGCCCCAGCATTTT.

The CDR3 loop is CASSIRLAGEDTQYF. The CDR3 coding sequence is TGTGCCAGCAGCATAAGACTAGCGGGGGAAGATACGCAGTATTTT. This sequence joins TRBV7-9 and TRBJ2-3; 12 bases line up with TRBD2. Germline CDR1 reads SEHNR; CDR2 reads FQNEAQ (reference sequence). The CDR3 runs 15 residues. Germline trimming cut 5 bases from V and 5 bases from J; bases unmatched to any gene: 5.

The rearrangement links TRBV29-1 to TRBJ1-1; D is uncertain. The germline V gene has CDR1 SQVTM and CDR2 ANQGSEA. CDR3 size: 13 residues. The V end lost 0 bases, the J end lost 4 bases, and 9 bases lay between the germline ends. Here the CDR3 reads CSVEEPRGTEAFF. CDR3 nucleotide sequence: TGCAGCGTTGAAGAACCTCGGGGCACTGAAGCTTTCTTT.

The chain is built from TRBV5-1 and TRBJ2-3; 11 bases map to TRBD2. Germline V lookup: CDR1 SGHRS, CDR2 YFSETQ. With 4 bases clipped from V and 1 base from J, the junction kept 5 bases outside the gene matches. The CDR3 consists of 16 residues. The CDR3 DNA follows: TGCGCCAGCAGCATCCTAGCGGGGGGTCGCACAGATACGCAGTATTTT. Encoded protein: CASSILAGGRTDTQYF.

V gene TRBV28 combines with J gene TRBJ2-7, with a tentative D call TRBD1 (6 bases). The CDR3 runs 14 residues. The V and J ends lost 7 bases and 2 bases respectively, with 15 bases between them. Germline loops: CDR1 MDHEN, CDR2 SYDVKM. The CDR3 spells CASKGHRVAYEQYF. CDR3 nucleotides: TGTGCCAGCAAGGGTCACAGGGTGGCCTACGAGCAGTACTTC.

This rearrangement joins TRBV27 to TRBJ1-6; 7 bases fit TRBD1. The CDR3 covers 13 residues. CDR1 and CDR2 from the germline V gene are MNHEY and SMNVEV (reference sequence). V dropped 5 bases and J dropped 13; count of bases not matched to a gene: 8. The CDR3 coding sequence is TGTGCCAGCAGTCCGCCGGGACAGTTTCCCCTCCACTTT. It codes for CASSPPGQFPLHF.

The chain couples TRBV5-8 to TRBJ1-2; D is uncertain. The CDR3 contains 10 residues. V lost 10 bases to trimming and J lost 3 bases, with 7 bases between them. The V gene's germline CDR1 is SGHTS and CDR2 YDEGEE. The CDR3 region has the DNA TGTGCCTGCCGGGACTATGGCTACACCTTC. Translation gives CACRDYGYTF.

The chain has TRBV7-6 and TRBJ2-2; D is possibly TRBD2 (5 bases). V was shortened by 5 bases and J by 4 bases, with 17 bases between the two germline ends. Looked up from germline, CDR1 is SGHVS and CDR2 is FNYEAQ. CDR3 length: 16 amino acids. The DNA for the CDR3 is TGTGCCAGCAGCCAAGGTCGGGGTGAGGGCACCGGGGAGCTGTTTTTT. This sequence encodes CASSQGRGEGTGELFF.

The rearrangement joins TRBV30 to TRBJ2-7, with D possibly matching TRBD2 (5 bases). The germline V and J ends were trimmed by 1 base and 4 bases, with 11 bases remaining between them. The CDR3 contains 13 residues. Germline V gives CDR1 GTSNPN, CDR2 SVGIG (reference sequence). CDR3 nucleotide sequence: TGTGCCTGGAGTGGGACTTCCAGTTACGAGCAGTACTTC. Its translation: CAWSGTSSYEQYF.

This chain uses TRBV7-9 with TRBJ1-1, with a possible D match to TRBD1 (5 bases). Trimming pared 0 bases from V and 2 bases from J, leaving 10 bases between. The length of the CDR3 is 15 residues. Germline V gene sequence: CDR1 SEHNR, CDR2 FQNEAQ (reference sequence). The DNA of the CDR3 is TGTGCCAGCAGCTTAGCAGGGCAGGGCAACACTGAAGCTTTCTTT. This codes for CASSLAGQGNTEAFF.

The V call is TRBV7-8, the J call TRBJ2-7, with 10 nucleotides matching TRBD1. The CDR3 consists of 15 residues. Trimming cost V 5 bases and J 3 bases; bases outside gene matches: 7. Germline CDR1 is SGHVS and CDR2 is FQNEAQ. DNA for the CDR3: TGTGCCAGCAGCCACGCCGGGACAGGGGACTACGAGCAGTACTTC. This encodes CASSHAGTGDYEQYF.

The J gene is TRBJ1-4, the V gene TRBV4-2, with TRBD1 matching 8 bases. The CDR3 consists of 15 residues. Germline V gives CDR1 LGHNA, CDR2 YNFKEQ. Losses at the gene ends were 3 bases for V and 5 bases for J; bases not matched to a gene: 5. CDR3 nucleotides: TGTGCCAGCAGCCAGCAGACAGGGGAGAATGAAAAACTGTTTTTT. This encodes CASSQQTGENEKLFF.

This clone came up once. CDR3 protein: CASSLVGGADEQFF. The DNA for the CDR3 is TGCGCCAGCAGCTTGGTAGGGGGGGCTGATGAGCAGTTCTTC. The V and J genes are TRBV5-1 and TRBJ2-1; weak D call: TRBD2 (7 bases). Germline V gene data show CDR1 as SGHRS and CDR2 as YFSETQ. The CDR3 is made up of 14 amino acids. The V and J ends lost 0 bases and 8 bases respectively, with 12 bases between them.

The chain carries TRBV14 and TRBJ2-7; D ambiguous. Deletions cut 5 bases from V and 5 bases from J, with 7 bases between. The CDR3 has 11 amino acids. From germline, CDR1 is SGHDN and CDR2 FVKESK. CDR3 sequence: CASSSRHEQYF. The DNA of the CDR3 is TGTGCCAGCAGCTCCAGGCACGAGCAGTACTTC.

CDR3 region: CASSQGADRLSSYNEQFF. The DNA of the CDR3 is TGCGCCAGCAGCCAAGGAGCGGATCGATTAAGCTCCTACAATGAGCAGTTCTTC. The chain recombines TRBV4-1 with TRBJ2-1; a weak D match, TRBD2 (5 bases). Trimming cost V 1 base and J 0 bases, with 16 bases left between them. Germline assignment: CDR1 MGHRA and CDR2 YSYEKL. The CDR3 extends over 18 amino acids.

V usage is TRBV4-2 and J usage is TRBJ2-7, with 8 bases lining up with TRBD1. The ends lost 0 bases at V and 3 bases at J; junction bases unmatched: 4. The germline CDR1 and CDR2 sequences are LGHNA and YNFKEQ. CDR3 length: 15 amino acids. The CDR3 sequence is CASSQEGTGHYEQYF. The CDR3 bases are TGTGCCAGCAGCCAAGAAGGGACAGGCCACTACGAGCAGTACTTC.

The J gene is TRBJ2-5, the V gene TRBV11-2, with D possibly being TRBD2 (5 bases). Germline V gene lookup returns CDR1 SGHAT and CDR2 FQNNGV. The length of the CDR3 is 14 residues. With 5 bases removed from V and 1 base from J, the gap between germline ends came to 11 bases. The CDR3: CASSRIRGQETQYF. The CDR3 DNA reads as TGTGCCAGCAGCAGAATCCGGGGCCAAGAGACCCAGTACTTC.

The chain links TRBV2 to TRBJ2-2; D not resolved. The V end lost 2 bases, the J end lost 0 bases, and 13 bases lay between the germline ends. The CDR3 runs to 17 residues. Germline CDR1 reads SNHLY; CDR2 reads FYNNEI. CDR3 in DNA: TGTGCCAGCAGTGAAAGCCGGGTACGCCCGAACACCGGGGAGCTGTTTTTT. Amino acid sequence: CASSESRVRPNTGELFF. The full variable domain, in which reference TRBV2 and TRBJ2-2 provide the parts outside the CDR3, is EPEVTQTPSHQVTQMGQEVILRCVPISNHLYFYWYRQILGQKVEFLVSFYNNEISEKSEIFDDQFSVERPDGSNFTLKIRSTKLEDSAMYFCASSESRVRPNTGELFFGEGSRLTVL.

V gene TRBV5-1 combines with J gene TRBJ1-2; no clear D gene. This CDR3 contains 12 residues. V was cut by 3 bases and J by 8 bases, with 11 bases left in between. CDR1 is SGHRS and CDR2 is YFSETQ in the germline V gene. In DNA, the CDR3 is TGCGCCAGCAGCTCAGAGGGAGACGGCTACACCTTC. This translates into CASSSEGDGYTF.

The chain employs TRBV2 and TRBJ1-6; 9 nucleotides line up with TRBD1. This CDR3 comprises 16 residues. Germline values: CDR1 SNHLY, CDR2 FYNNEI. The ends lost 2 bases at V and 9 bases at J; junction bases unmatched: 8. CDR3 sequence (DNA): TGTGCCAGCAGTGAACTCCGGGGACAGGGCAGTTCACCCCTCCACTTT. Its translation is CASSELRGQGSSPLHF.

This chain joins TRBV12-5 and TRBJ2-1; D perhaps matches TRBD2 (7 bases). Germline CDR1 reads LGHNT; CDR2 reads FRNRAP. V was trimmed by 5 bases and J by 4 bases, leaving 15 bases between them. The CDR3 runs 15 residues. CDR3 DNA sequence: TGTGCTAGTGGTCTCGGGGGGCCAGGGTACAATGAGCAGTTCTTC. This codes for CASGLGGPGYNEQFF. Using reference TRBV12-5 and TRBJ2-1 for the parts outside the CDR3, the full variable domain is DARVTQTPRHKVTEMGQEVTMRCQPILGHNTVFWYRQTMMQGLELLAYFRNRAPLDDSGMPKDRFSAEMPDATLATLKIQPSEPRDSAVYFCASGLGGPGYNEQFFGPGTRLTVL.